The TCR beta chain described here comes from a study of blood T cell repertoires in COVID-19. At the level of the study: The samples span acute and convalescent COVID-19 from the United States, Italy and Spain. In each case, the material was cDNA or gDNA derived from T cells, B-cell-depleted T cells, or PBMCs.

The CDR3 is 14 residues long. V shed 6 bases and J 5 bases; nucleotides not matched to a gene: 6. Germline CDR1 MNHEY, CDR2 SMNVEV (reference sequence). The authors' processing: Amplification of reference gene primers was used by the study to estimate nucleated cell counts. Data came from immunoSEQ multiplex PCR; TCRdb stores just in-frame clones and leaves some out. Clone size and V and J calls were adopted from that table, with D and trimming inferred from the DNA. The sample has roughly 77,000 clones, 75% to 85% seen once. The sequenced sample was peripheral blood. The origin of this receptor is a woman in her sixties or seventies with acute or convalescent COVID-19. This chain connects TRBV27 to TRBJ2-5; 10 bases are shared with TRBD1. CDR3 in amino acids: CASRRRQGAETQYF. CDR3 nucleotide sequence: TGTGCCAGCAGGCGGAGACAGGGGGCGGAGACCCAGTACTTC.